This is a list of T cell receptor beta chains from one sample in a study of T cell responses to AZD1222 COVID-19 vaccine. Method: immunoSEQ multiplex PCR; TCRdb's copy keeps in-frame clones and lacks some. This table holds more than 80,000 clones, 90% found once. Here the sequenced sample was peripheral blood, taken on day 0 of AZD1222 vaccination. Every receptor here comes from an adult in good health. Both conserved end residues are part of each CDR3. The order of the fields is D gene, J gene, V gene, clone size, CDR3 protein, CDR3 DNA. A D gene is named only where the DNA matches it firmly. The listing skips clone size in some rows; elsewhere it reads once, few, many or a size class.

>.|TRBJ2-2|TRBV19|.
CASSQGYTGELFF
TGTGCCAGTAGTCAGGGCTACACCGGGGAGCTGTTTTTT
>TRBD1|TRBJ1-1|TRBV7-2|.
CASSLATGGRTEAFF
TGTGCCAGCAGCTTAGCAACAGGGGGGAGGACTGAAGCTTTCTTT
>.|TRBJ2-7|TRBV12-5|.
CASGSSTYEQYF
TGTGCTAGTGGTTCCTCCACCTACGAGCAGTACTTC
>.|TRBJ1-1|TRBV10-2|.
CASSEWLNTEAFF
TGCGCCAGCAGTGAATGGCTGAACACTGAAGCTTTCTTT
>.|TRBJ1-3|TRBV5-1|.
CASQDDSGNTIYF
TGCGCCAGCCAAGATGACTCTGGAAACACCATATATTTT
>.|TRBJ1-1|TRBV19|.
CASSWQENTEAFF
TGTGCCAGTAGTTGGCAGGAGAACACTGAAGCTTTCTTT
>TRBD2|TRBJ2-3|TRBV24-1|.
CATSVSAGGHTDTQYF
TGTGCCACCAGTGTTTCAGCGGGAGGCCACACAGATACGCAGTATTTT
>TRBD1|TRBJ1-4|TRBV4-1|once
CASSQGTRGLTNEKLFF
TGCGCCAGCAGCCAAGGAACAAGGGGGCTAACTAATGAAAAACTGTTTTTT
>.|TRBJ1-3|TRBV19|few
CASSSGGNTIYF
TGTGCCAGTAGTAGTGGTGGAAACACCATATATTTT
>.|TRBJ1-1|TRBV4-2|.
CASSLLREGGAAFF
TGTGCCAGCAGCCTCCTACGGGAGGGAGGGGCAGCTTTCTTT
>TRBD2|TRBJ2-1|TRBV7-3|.
CASSLMSGRGNEQFF
TGTGCCAGCAGCTTAATGAGCGGGAGGGGCAATGAGCAGTTCTTC
>.|TRBJ1-5|TRBV18|.
CASSLWAVDSNQPQHF
TGTGCCAGCTCACTCTGGGCGGTCGATAGCAATCAGCCCCAGCATTTT
>.|TRBJ2-7|TRBV7-9|.
CASSRGLGPYEQYF
TGTGCCAGCAGCCGGGGACTGGGTCCCTACGAGCAGTACTTC
>TRBD2|TRBJ2-1|TRBV5-1|.
CASSQGLAGEEQFF
TGCGCCAGCAGCCAGGGACTAGCGGGAGAGGAGCAGTTCTTC
>.|TRBJ1-1|TRBV4-2|.
CASSQEVGLTEAFF
TGTGCCAGCAGCCAAGAGGTGGGGCTCACTGAAGCTTTCTTT
>TRBD1|TRBJ2-7|TRBV6-5|.
CASRGDRYEQYF
TGTGCCAGCAGGGGGGACAGGTACGAGCAGTACTTC
>TRBD1|TRBJ1-2|TRBV6-4|.
CASSDSSRGGNYGYTF
TGTGCCAGCAGTGACTCGAGCAGGGGGGGTAACTATGGCTACACCTTC
>.|TRBJ2-6|TRBV28|.
CASSLGGTGANVLTF
TGTGCCAGCAGTTTAGGGGGGACTGGGGCCAACGTCCTGACTTTC
>TRBD2|TRBJ2-3|TRBV6-5|.
CASEIAGGADTQYF
TGTGCCAGCGAAATAGCGGGAGGGGCAGATACGCAGTATTTT
>.|TRBJ1-2|TRBV7-9|.
CASSLLTYGYTF
TGTGCCAGCAGCTTACTCACGTATGGCTACACCTTC
>TRBD1|TRBJ1-4|TRBV7-2|.
CASSPRTGNNEKLFF
TGTGCCAGCAGCCCCCGGACAGGGAATAATGAAAAACTGTTTTTT
>.|TRBJ2-1|TRBV5-5|.
CASSHPERNYNEQFF
TGTGCCAGCAGTCACCCGGAGCGGAACTACAATGAGCAGTTCTTC
>TRBD2|TRBJ2-2|TRBV29-1|.
CSVAPSAGVTGELFF
TGCAGCGTGGCCCCCTCGGCGGGAGTAACCGGGGAGCTGTTTTTT
>.|TRBJ2-2|TRBV19|.
CASNPRQGGWFANTGELFF
TGTGCCAGTAACCCTCGACAGGGAGGCTGGTTCGCGAACACCGGGGAGCTGTTTTTT
>.|TRBJ1-4|TRBV12-3/TRBV12-4|.
CASSPHSEKLFF
TGTGCCAGCAGTCCTCACAGCGAAAAACTGTTTTTT
>TRBD2|TRBJ2-7|TRBV27|.
CASRREGLFGEQYF
TGTGCCAGCAGGAGAGAGGGACTATTCGGCGAGCAGTACTTC
>TRBD2|TRBJ2-5|TRBV7-2|.
CASSFRAGGVGETQYF
TGTGCCAGCAGTTTCCGAGCGGGAGGGGTTGGGGAGACCCAGTACTTC
>.|TRBJ2-5|TRBV9|.
CASSVYGNRGETQYF
TGTGCCAGCAGCGTATACGGGAACCGGGGTGAGACCCAGTACTTC
>.|TRBJ1-2|TRBV3-1/TRBV3-2|.
CASSRDVNYGYTF
TGTGCCAGCAGCCGAGATGTAAACTATGGCTACACCTTC
>.|TRBJ1-5|TRBV25-1|.
CASKAGDQPQHF
TGTGCCAGCAAAGCGGGGGATCAGCCCCAGCATTTT
>TRBD1|TRBJ1-1|TRBV5-3|.
CARSPHRGCMNTEAFF
TGTGCCAGAAGCCCTCACAGGGGGTGCATGAACACTGAAGCTTTCTTT
>.|TRBJ2-5|TRBV19|.
CASSRGGGETQYF
TGTGCCAGTTCAAGGGGGGGCGGAGAGACCCAGTACTTC
>.|TRBJ1-1|TRBV19|.
CASSTDQGTEAFF
TGTGCCAGTAGTACCGACCAGGGGACTGAAGCTTTCTTT
>TRBD1|TRBJ1-1|TRBV5-1|.
CASRIGTEAEAFF
TGCGCCAGCAGAATCGGGACAGAAGCTGAAGCTTTCTTT
>.|TRBJ1-3|TRBV27|.
CASSLKGVSGNTIYF
TGTGCCAGCAGTTTAAAAGGGGTCTCAGGAAACACCATATATTTT
>.|TRBJ1-3|TRBV4-3|.
CASSQDERGNTIYF
TGCGCCAGCAGCCAAGATGAAAGGGGAAACACCATATATTTT
>TRBD1|TRBJ2-7|TRBV9|.
CASSVGQGDEQYF
TGTGCCAGCAGCGTAGGTCAGGGGGACGAGCAGTACTTC
>.|TRBJ1-1|TRBV9|.
CASSVILQAEAFF
TGTGCCAGCAGCGTGATCCTACAGGCGGAAGCTTTCTTT
>TRBD1|TRBJ2-5|TRBV28|.
CASGTAARETQYF
TGTGCCAGCGGGACAGCCGCACGAGAGACCCAGTACTTC
>.|TRBJ2-7|TRBV1|.
CTSSQVGGRFYEQYF
TGCACCAGCAGCCAAGTGGGGGGTAGATTTTACGAGCAGTACTTC
>TRBD2|TRBJ2-7|TRBV29-1|.
CSVGPAGVYEQYF
TGCAGCGTTGGCCCAGCGGGAGTCTACGAGCAGTACTTC
>.|TRBJ2-1|TRBV29-1|.
CSVAATRDEQFF
TGCAGCGTCGCAGCGACTAGAGATGAGCAGTTCTTC
>.|TRBJ1-2|TRBV4-2|.
CASSQDSGIYGYTF
TGTGCCAGCAGCCAAGACTCGGGGATTTATGGCTACACCTTC
>.|TRBJ1-6|TRBV4-1|.
CASSQDRGNRGSSPLHF
TGCGCCAGCAGCCAAGATCGGGGGAATAGGGGAAGTTCACCCCTCCACTTT
>TRBD1|TRBJ1-4|TRBV30|.
CGTGTTGQEKLFF
TGCGGGACAGGGACAACGGGACAAGAAAAACTGTTTTTT
>.|TRBJ1-5|TRBV5-1|.
CASSLVPGTNQPQHF
TGCGCCAGCAGCTTGGTTCCCGGCACGAATCAGCCCCAGCATTTT
>.|TRBJ1-5|TRBV4-1|.
CASSLRVRAAQPQHF
TGCGCCAGCAGCCTAAGGGTAAGGGCGGCTCAGCCCCAGCATTTT
>.|TRBJ1-1|TRBV24-1|.
CATSDPLGQAFF
TGTGCCACCAGTGATCCCCTCGGCCAGGCTTTCTTT
>TRBD1|TRBJ1-3|TRBV6-5|.
CASSYTYRGKGNTIYF
TGTGCCAGCAGTTATACCTACAGGGGGAAGGGAAACACCATATATTTT
>.|TRBJ1-3|TRBV12-3/TRBV12-4|.
CASSFGAGNTIYF
TGTGCCAGCAGTTTTGGGGCTGGAAACACCATATATTTT
>TRBD1|TRBJ2-1|TRBV24-1|.
CATSDPSGGTNEQFF
TGTGCCACCAGTGACCCCTCAGGGGGCACCAATGAGCAGTTCTTC
>.|TRBJ1-6|TRBV5-1|.
CASSLALGDSPLHF
TGCGCCAGCAGCCTGGCCTTGGGGGATTCACCCCTCCACTTT
>.|TRBJ2-2|TRBV15|.
CATSREAGSPGELFF
TGTGCCACCAGCAGAGAGGCAGGGAGTCCCGGGGAGCTGTTTTTT
>.|TRBJ1-1|TRBV10-3|.
CAIINGGFTEAFF
TGTGCCATCATTAACGGCGGGTTCACTGAAGCTTTCTTT
>.|TRBJ1-2|TRBV30|.
CAWSGAGYTF
TGTGCCTGGAGTGGAGCTGGCTACACCTTC